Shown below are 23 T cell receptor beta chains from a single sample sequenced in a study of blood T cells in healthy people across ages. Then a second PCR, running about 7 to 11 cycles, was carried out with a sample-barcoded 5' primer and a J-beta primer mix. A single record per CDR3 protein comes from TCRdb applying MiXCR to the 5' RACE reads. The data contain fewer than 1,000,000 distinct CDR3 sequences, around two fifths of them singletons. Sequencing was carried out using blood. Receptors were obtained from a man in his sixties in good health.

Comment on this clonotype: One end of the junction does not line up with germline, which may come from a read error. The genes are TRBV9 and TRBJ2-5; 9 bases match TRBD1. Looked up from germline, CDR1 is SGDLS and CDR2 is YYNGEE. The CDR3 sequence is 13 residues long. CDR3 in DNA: TGTGCCGGCAGCGTGGGACAGGGAGGAAATCAGTACTTC. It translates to CAGSVGQGGNQYF.

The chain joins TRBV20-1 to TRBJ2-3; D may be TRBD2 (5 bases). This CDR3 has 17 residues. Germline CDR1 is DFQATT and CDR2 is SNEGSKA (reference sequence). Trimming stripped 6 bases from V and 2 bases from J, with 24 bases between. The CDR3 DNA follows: TGCAGTGCCAGGAAAATCGGTAGCGCGAAACCCACAGATACGCAGTATTTT. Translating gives CSARKIGSAKPTDTQYF.

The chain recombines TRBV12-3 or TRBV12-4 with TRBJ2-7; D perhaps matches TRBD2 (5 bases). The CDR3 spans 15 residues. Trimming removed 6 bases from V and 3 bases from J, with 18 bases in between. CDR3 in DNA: TGTGCCAGCAGCCATACCGAGGGAATATTCTACGAGCAGTACTTC. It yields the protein CASSHTEGIFYEQYF.

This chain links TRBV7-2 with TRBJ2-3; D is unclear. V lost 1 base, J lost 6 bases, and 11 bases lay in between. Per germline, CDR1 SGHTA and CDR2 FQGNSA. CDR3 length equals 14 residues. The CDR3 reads CASSLVGAGDTQYF. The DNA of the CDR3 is TGTGCCAGCAGCTTAGTAGGAGCCGGGGATACGCAGTATTTT.

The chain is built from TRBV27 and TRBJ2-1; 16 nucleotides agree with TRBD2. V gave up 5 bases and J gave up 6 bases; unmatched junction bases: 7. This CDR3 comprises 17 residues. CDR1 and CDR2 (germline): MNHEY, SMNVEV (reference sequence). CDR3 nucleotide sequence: TGTGCCAGCAGTCTGGGACTAGCGGGGGGGTTCCGCAATGAGCAGTTCTTC. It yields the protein CASSLGLAGGFRNEQFF.

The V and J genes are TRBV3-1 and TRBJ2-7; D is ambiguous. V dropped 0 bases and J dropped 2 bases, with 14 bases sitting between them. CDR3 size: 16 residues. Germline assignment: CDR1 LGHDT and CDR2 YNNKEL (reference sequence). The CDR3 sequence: CASSQDHGPLPYEQYF. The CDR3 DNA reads TGTGCCAGCAGCCAAGATCATGGACCGCTTCCCTACGAGCAGTACTTC.

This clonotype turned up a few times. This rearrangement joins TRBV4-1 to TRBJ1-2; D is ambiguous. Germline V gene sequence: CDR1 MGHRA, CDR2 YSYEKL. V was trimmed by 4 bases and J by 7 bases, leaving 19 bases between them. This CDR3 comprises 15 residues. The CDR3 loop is CASSPHGESSGGYTF. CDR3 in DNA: TGCGCCAGCAGCCCACATGGGGAATCTTCGGGTGGCTACACCTTC.

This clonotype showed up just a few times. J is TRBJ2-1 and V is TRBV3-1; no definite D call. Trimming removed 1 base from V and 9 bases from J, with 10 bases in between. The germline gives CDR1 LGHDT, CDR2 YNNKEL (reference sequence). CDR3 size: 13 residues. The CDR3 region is CASSQVGVSEQFF. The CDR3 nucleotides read TGTGCCAGCAGCCAAGTCGGCGTCAGTGAGCAGTTCTTC.

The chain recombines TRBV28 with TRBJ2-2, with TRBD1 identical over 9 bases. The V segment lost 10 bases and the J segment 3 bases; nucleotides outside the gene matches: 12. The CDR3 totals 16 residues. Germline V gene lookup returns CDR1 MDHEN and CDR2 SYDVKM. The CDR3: CAIEGPTGGDTGELFF. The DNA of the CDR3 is TGTGCCATCGAAGGACCCACAGGGGGCGACACCGGGGAGCTGTTTTTT.

CDR3 region: CASSQELGLNTEAFF. CDR3 DNA: TGCGCCAGCAGCCAAGAACTGGGCCTGAACACTGAAGCTTTCTTT. This chain connects TRBV4-3 to TRBJ1-1, with unresolved D. Germline V gene sequence: CDR1 LGHNA, CDR2 YSLEER. V dropped 0 bases and J dropped 0 bases, with 8 bases sitting between them. The CDR3 runs 15 residues.

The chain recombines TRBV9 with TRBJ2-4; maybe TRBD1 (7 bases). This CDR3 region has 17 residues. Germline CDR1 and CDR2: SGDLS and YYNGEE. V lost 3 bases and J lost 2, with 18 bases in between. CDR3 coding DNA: TGTGCCAGCAGCGCGCAAGGAGGGGGCGCGTCCAAAAACATTCAGTACTTC. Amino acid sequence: CASSAQGGGASKNIQYF.

The CDR3 spells CASGGEGANVLTF. The CDR3 bases are TGTGCCAGCGGGGGGGAGGGGGCCAACGTCCTGACTTTC. The chain is built from TRBV25-1 and TRBJ2-6; TRBD2 matches 7 bases. Germline lookup yields CDR1 MGHDK and CDR2 SYGVNS. The CDR3 covers 13 residues. J was trimmed by 4 bases and V by 8 bases; bases with no gene match: 2. The full variable domain, in which reference TRBV25-1 and TRBJ2-6 provide the parts outside the CDR3, is EADIYQTPRYLVIGTGKKITLECSQTMGHDKMYWYQQDPGMELHLIHYSYGVNSTEKGDLSSESTVSRIRTEHFPLTLESARPSHTSQYLCASGGEGANVLTFGAGSRLTVL.

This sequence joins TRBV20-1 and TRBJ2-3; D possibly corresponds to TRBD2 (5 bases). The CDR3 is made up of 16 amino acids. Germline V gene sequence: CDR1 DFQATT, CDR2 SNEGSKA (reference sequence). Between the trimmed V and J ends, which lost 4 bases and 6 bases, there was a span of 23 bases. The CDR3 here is CSATPIERLVGDTQYF. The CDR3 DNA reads TGCAGTGCTACCCCGATCGAGCGGCTTGTCGGGGATACGCAGTATTTT.

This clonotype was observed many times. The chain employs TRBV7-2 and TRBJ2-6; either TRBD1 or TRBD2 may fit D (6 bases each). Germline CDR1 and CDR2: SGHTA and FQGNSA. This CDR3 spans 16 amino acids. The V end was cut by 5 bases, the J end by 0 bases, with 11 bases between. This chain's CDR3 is CASSKQGLSGANVLTF. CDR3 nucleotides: TGTGCCAGCAGCAAACAGGGACTCTCTGGGGCCAACGTCCTGACTTTC.

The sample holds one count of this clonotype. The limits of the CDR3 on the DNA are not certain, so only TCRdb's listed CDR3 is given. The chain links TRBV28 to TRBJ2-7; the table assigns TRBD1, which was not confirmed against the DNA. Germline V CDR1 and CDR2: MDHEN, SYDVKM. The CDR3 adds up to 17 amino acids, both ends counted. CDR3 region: CTSSSSPGTASSYEQYF.

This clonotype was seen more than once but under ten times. The CDR3 DNA reads as TGTGCCAGCAGTTATCGGGCGTCGAATTCACCCCTCCACTTT. It is translated as CASSYRASNSPLHF. The chain couples TRBV27 to TRBJ1-6, with D unclear. The CDR3 runs to 14 residues. V was shortened by 4 bases and J by 7 bases, with 11 bases between the two germline ends. Per germline, CDR1 MNHEY and CDR2 SMNVEV (reference sequence).

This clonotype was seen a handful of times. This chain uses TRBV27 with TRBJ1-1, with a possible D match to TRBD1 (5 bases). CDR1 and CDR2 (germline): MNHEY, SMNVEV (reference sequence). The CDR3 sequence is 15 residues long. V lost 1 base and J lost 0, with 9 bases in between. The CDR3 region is CASSLLGEVNTEAFF. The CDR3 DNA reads TGTGCCAGCAGTTTATTGGGGGAAGTGAACACTGAAGCTTTCTTT.

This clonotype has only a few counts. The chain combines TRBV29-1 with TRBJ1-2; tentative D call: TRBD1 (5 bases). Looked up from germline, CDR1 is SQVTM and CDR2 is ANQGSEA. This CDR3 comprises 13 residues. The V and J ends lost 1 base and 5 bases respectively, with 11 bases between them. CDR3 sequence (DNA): TGCAGCGTTGAAGGGACATCCCGATATGGCTACACCTTC. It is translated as CSVEGTSRYGYTF. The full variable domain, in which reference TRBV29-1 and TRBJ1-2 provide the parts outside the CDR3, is SAVISQKPSRDICQRGTSLTIQCQVDSQVTMMFWYRQQPGQSLTLIATANQGSEATYESGFVIDKFPISRPNLTFSTLTVSNMSPEDSSIYLCSVEGTSRYGYTFGSGTRLTVV.

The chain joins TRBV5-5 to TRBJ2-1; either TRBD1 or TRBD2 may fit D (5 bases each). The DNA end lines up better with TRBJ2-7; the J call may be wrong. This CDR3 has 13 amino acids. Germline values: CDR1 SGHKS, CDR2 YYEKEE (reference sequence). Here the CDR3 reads CASSKGTDNEQYF. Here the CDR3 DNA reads TGTGCCAGCAGCAAAGGGACCGACAATGAGCAGTACTTC.

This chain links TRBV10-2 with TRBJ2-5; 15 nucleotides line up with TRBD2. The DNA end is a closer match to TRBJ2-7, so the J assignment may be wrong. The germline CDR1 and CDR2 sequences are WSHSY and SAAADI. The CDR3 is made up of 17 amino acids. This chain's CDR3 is CASIGTSGGTHSYEQYF. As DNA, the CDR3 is TGCGCCAGCATTGGGACTAGCGGGGGGACCCACTCCTACGAGCAGTACTTC.

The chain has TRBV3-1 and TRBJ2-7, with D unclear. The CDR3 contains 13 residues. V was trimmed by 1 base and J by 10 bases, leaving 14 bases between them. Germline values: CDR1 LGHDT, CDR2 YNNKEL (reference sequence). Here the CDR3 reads CASSQVPREIQYF. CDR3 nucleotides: TGTGCCAGCAGCCAAGTCCCTCGAGAGATCCAGTACTTC.

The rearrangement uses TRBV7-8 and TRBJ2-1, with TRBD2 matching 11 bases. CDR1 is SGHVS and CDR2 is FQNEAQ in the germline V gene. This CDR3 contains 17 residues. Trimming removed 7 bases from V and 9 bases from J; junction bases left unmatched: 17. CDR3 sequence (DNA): TGTGCCAGCAACCCAACTAGCGGGGGTTCAGGGCTCGGTGAGCAGTTCTTC. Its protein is CASNPTSGGSGLGEQFF.

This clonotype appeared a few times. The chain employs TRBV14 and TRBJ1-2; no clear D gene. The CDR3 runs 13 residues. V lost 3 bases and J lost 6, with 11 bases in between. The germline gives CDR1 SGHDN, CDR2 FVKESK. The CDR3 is CASSHGNWNGYTF. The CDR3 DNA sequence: TGTGCCAGCAGCCACGGGAACTGGAATGGCTACACCTTC.